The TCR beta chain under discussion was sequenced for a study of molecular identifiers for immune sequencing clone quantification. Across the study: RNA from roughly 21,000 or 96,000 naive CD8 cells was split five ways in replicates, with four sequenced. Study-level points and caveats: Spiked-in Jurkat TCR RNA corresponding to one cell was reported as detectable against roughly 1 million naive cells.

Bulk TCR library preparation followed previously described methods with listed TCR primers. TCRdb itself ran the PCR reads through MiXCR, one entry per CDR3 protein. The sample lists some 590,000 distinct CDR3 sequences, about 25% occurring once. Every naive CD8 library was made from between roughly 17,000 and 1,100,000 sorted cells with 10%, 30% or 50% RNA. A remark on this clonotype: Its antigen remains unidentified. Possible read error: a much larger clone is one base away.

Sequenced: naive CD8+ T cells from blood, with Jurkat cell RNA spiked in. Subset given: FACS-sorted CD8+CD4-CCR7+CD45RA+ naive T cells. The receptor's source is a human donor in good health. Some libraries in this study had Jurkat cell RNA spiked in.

The CDR3 sequence is CASSLFNTLGTDTQYF. The CDR3 DNA follows: TGTGCCAGCAGTTTGTTTAACACTCTCGGCACAGATACGCAGTATTTT. The V and J genes are TRBV27 and TRBJ2-3, with unresolved D. CDR1 MNHEY and CDR2 SMNVEV come from the germline V gene (reference sequence). The CDR3 sequence is 16 residues long. V was trimmed by 3 bases and J by 1 base, leaving 14 bases between them.